One and the same sample provided the 16 T cell receptor beta chains below, sequenced in a study of cytomegalovirus exposure and HLA in healthy donors. The assay was immunoSEQ multiplex PCR, and TCRdb's table has in-frame clones only and misses some. This sample has about 130,000 clones, with around 95% found just once. Sequencing was carried out using PBMCs. These receptors came from a man between 18 and 29 years old in good health and CMV-seronegative.

This chain uses TRBV19 with TRBJ1-4, with D maybe TRBD1 (5 bases). The length of the CDR3 is 16 residues. Trimming pared 5 bases from V and 0 bases from J, leaving 13 bases between. Germline lookup yields CDR1 LNHDA and CDR2 SQIVND (reference sequence). The CDR3 bases are TGTGCCAGTAGTTCGCGGGACGGAACAACTAATGAAAAACTGTTTTTT. This sequence encodes CASSSRDGTTNEKLFF.

V usage is TRBV27 and J usage is TRBJ2-5; 7 nucleotides agree with TRBD1. Per the germline V gene, CDR1 is MNHEY and CDR2 is SMNVEV (reference sequence). Losses at the gene ends were 5 bases for V and 2 bases for J; bases not matched to a gene: 2. The CDR3 has 13 amino acids. The CDR3 DNA reads TGTGCCAGCAGTCCCAGGGGGCAAGAGACCCAGTACTTC. Translating gives CASSPRGQETQYF.

DNA of the CDR3: TGTGCCATCAGTGAGTCCGGGACAGGGAAGAACACCGGGGAGCTGTTTTTT. The encoded protein is CAISESGTGKNTGELFF. This sequence joins TRBV10-3 and TRBJ2-2, with 9 bases matching TRBD1. The V segment lost 0 bases and the J segment 1 base; nucleotides outside the gene matches: 3. Germline-derived CDR1 and CDR2 are ENHRY and SYGVKD. The CDR3 sequence is 17 residues long.

This chain links TRBV9 with TRBJ2-1; weak D call: TRBD2 (6 bases). The ends were cut back, 0 bases at V and 4 bases at J, with 11 bases in the middle. This CDR3 has 15 amino acids. Germline V gene lookup returns CDR1 SGDLS and CDR2 YYNGEE. CDR3 amino acids: CASSVDPSAYNEQFF. The CDR3 nucleotides are TGTGCCAGCAGCGTAGATCCTAGCGCGTACAATGAGCAGTTCTTC.

The gene calls are TRBV7-3 and TRBJ2-1; TRBD1 matches 10 bases. The junction had 10 bases not matched to a gene; V was cut back by 5 bases and J by 6 bases. Germline values: CDR1 SGHTA, CDR2 FQGTGA. CDR3 length equals 16 residues. Written as DNA, the CDR3 is TGTGCCAGCAGCCTCGGGGGACAGGGGCGCCTCAATGAGCAGTTCTTC. The encoded protein is CASSLGGQGRLNEQFF.

The V call is TRBV27, the J call TRBJ1-5, with TRBD1 matching over 9 bases. CDR1 is MNHEY and CDR2 is SMNVEV in the germline V gene (reference sequence). V was clipped by 3 bases and J by 4 bases; unmatched bases: 7. The CDR3 totals 16 residues. CDR3 in amino acids: CASSFGGTGNNQPQHF. In nucleotides, the CDR3 is TGTGCCAGCAGTTTTGGGGGGACAGGGAATAATCAGCCCCAGCATTTT.

The chain couples TRBV9 to TRBJ2-7, with TRBD2 as a possible D gene (5 bases). Germline loops: CDR1 SGDLS, CDR2 YYNGEE. There are 17 residues in the CDR3. Trimming removed 0 bases at V and 3 bases at J, with 19 bases between. CDR3 nucleotides: TGTGCCAGCAGCGTAGAATCGGGGTCTGGCCCCAACTACGAGCAGTACTTC. Translated: CASSVESGSGPNYEQYF.

This clone was detected once. This chain joins TRBV6-5 and TRBJ2-7, with 10 bases that match TRBD1. V was clipped by 9 bases and J by 3 bases; unmatched bases: 2. Germline loops: CDR1 MNHEY, CDR2 SVGAGI. The CDR3 covers 12 residues. The CDR3 protein is CASRDRGYEQYF. The CDR3 bases are TGTGCCAGTAGGGACAGGGGCTACGAGCAGTACTTC.

This clone was detected only once. The chain carries TRBV30 and TRBJ1-1; TRBD1 matches 8 bases. The ends lost 5 bases at V and 5 bases at J; junction bases unmatched: 4. Per the germline V gene, CDR1 is GTSNPN and CDR2 is SVGIG (reference sequence). The CDR3 sequence is 12 residues long. CDR3 DNA: TGTGCCTGGGGACAGGGAGAGACTGAAGCTTTCTTT. Translating it yields CAWGQGETEAFF.

This sequence joins TRBV7-9 and TRBJ2-1; 11 nucleotides line up with TRBD1. Trimming took 3 bases from V and 5 from J; bases not matched to a gene: 3. The CDR3 has 15 amino acids. Germline values: CDR1 SEHNR, CDR2 FQNEAQ (reference sequence). CDR3 in DNA: TGTGCCAGCAGCTTGGGACAGGGGGTAAACAATGAGCAGTTCTTC. Its translation is CASSLGQGVNNEQFF.

A word on this clone: Other nucleotide sequences from this sample produce the same CDR3. The chain uses TRBV29-1 and TRBJ2-3; 7 positions agree with TRBD2. Trimming at V came to 4 bases and at J to 4 bases, leaving 17 bases not matched to a gene. CDR3 length: 17 residues. CDR1 and CDR2 (germline): SQVTM, ANQGSEA. As DNA, the CDR3 is TGCAGCGTTGTGGCAGGGTGGGGGAGGGTCAACTCAGATACGCAGTATTTT. Its translation: CSVVAGWGRVNSDTQYF.

This rearrangement joins TRBV7-2 to TRBJ2-7, with 7 positions matching TRBD1. Unmatched junction bases numbered 2, after V lost 3 bases and J lost 6 bases. The CDR3 totals 12 residues. Germline V gene data show CDR1 as SGHTA and CDR2 as FQGNSA. In nucleotides, the CDR3 is TGTGCCAGCAGCTTGACAGGGACCGAGCAGTACTTC. It translates to CASSLTGTEQYF.

The chain uses TRBV9 and TRBJ2-1; TRBD1 might be the D (6 bases). Germline CDR1 is SGDLS and CDR2 is YYNGEE. The V end was cut by 4 bases, the J end by 8 bases, with 16 bases between. CDR3 length: 14 residues. CDR3 region: CASSPMDSTHEQFF. DNA of the CDR3: TGTGCCAGCAGCCCCATGGACAGTACCCATGAGCAGTTCTTC.

CDR3 coding DNA: TGCGCCAGCAGCCCCGCCGGGTTTAGCGGGAGAGGGGAGACCCAGTACTTC. As protein: CASSPAGFSGRGETQYF. V and J are TRBV5-1 and TRBJ2-5; 9 nucleotides align to TRBD2. Germline V gene data show CDR1 as SGHRS and CDR2 as YFSETQ. With 4 bases clipped from V and 5 bases from J, the junction kept 15 bases outside the gene matches. The CDR3 extends over 17 amino acids.

The chain links TRBV7-6 to TRBJ2-2; TRBD1 matches at 8 bases. CDR3 length: 16 amino acids. CDR1 is SGHVS and CDR2 is FNYEAQ in the germline V gene. The trim removed 5 bases at V and 7 bases at J, leaving 12 bases unmatched. CDR3 nucleotide sequence: TGTGCCAGCAGCCGCGCGGACAGGGCGGTCGGCGGGGAGCTGTTTTTT. Its protein is CASSRADRAVGGELFF. Variable domain in full (rest from reference TRBV7-6 and TRBJ2-2): GAGVSQSPRYKVTKRGQDVALRCDPISGHVSLYWYRQALGQGPEFLTYFNYEAQQDKSGLPNDRFSAERPEGSISTLTIQRTEQRDSAMYRCASSRADRAVGGELFFGEGSRLTVL.

CDR3: CASSPSGQGSTEAFF. The CDR3, as DNA: TGTGCCAGCAGCCCCTCGGGACAGGGGAGCACTGAAGCTTTCTTT. The rearrangement joins TRBV7-3 to TRBJ1-1; TRBD1 matches 10 bases. This CDR3 has 15 amino acids. Germline V CDR1 and CDR2: SGHTA, FQGTGA. Trimming removed 5 bases from V and 4 bases from J; junction bases left unmatched: 7. Looking up the rest from reference TRBV7-3 and TRBJ1-1 gives the full variable domain: GAGVSQTPSNKVTEKGKYVELRCDPISGHTALYWYRQSLGQGPEFLIYFQGTGAADDSGLPNDRFFAVRPEGSVSTLKIQRTERGDSAVYLCASSPSGQGSTEAFFGQGTRLTVV.